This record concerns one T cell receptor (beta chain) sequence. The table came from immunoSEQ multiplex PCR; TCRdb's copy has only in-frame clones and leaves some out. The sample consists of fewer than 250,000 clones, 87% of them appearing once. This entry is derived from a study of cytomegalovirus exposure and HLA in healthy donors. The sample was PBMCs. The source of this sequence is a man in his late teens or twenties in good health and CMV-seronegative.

As DNA, the CDR3 is TGTGCCAGCAGCTTAGGGCTAGCGGGAACTAAAAATGAGCAGTTCTTC. Its translation is CASSLGLAGTKNEQFF. The genes are TRBV11-2 and TRBJ2-1, with TRBD2 identical over 9 bases. CDR1 is SGHAT and CDR2 is FQNNGV in the germline V gene. This CDR3 region has 16 residues. J lost 7 bases, V lost 1 base, and 8 bases had no gene match.